This T cell receptor beta chain emerged from a study of T cell changes during pregnancy in multiple sclerosis. The V gene end was trimmed by 7 bases and the J gene end by 0 bases; junction bases not matched to a gene: 12. CDR1 is ENHRY, CDR2 SYGVKD, per germline. CDR3 length: 18 amino acids. Repertoires were generated with immunoSEQ multiplex PCR, while TCRdb's copy carries only in-frame clones and drops some. This table holds fewer than 50,000 clones, about 91% found once. This sample comprised CD8+ T cells from peripheral blood mononuclear cells, obtained after pregnancy. The origin of this receptor is a female donor with multiple sclerosis, enrolled in a pregnancy study. The chain is built from TRBV10-3 and TRBJ2-6; 7 nucleotides align to TRBD1. The chain's CDR3 is CAITPGWGTDSGANVLTF. The CDR3 region has the DNA TGTGCCATCACCCCCGGGTGGGGGACAGACTCTGGGGCCAACGTCCTGACTTTC.